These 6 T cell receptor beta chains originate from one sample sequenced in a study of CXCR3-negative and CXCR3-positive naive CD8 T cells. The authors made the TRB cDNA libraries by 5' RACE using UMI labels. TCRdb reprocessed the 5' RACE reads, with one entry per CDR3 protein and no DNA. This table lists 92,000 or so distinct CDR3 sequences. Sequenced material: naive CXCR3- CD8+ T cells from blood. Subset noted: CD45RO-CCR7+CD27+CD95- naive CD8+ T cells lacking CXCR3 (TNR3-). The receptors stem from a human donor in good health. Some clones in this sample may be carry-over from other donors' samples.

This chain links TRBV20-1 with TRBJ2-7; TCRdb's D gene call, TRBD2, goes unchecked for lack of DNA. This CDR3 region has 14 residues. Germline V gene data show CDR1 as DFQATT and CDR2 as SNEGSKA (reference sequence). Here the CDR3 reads CSAGTSGGHYEQYF.

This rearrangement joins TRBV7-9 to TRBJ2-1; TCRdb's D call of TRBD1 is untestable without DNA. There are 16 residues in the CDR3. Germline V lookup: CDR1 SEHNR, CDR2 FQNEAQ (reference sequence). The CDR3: CASTRPGGASYNEQFF.

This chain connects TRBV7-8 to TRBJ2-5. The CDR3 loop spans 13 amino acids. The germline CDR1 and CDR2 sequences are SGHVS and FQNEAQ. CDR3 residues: CASWYKDQETQYF. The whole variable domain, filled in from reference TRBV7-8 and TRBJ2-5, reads GAGVSQSPRYKVAKRGQDVALRCDPISGHVSLFWYQQALGQGPEFLTYFQNEAQLDKSGLPSDRFFAERPEGSVSTLKIQRTQQEDSAVYLCASWYKDQETQYFGPGTRLLVL.

The CDR3 is CSVVKSYEQYF. This chain joins TRBV29-1 and TRBJ2-7. CDR3 size: 11 residues. Germline loops: CDR1 SQVTM, CDR2 ANQGSEA.

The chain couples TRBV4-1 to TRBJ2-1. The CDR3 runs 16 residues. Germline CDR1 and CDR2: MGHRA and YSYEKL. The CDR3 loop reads CASSQLYRRPNNEQFF.

CDR3 protein: CASSSFTYEQYF. V usage is TRBV28 and J usage is TRBJ2-7. The CDR3 has 12 amino acids. CDR1 and CDR2 from the germline V gene are MDHEN and SYDVKM.